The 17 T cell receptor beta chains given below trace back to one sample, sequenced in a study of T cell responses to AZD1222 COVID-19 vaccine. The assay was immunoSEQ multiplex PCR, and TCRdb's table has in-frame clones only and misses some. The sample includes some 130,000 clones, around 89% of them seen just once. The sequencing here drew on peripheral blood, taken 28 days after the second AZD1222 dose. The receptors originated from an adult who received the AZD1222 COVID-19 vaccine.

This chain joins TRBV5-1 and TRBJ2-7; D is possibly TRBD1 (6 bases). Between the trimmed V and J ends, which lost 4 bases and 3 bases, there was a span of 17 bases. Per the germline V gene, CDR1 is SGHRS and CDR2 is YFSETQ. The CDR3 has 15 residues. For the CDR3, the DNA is TGCGCCAGCAGCCTGTGGGTGAGGGGGAACTACGAGCAGTACTTC. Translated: CASSLWVRGNYEQYF.

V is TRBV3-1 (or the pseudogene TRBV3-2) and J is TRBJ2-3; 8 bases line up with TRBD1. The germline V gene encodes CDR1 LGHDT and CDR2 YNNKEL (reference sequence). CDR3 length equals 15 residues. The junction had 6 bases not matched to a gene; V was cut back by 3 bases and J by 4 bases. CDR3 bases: TGTGCCAGCAGCCAGGGGGACAGGAACGCAGATACGCAGTATTTT. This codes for CASSQGDRNADTQYF.

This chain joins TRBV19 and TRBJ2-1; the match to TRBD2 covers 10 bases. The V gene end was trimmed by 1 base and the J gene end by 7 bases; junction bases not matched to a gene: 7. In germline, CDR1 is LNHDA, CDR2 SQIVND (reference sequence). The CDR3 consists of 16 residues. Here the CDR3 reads CASSIGRAGGQNEQFF. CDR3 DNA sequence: TGTGCCAGTAGTATAGGTCGAGCGGGGGGGCAAAATGAGCAGTTCTTC.

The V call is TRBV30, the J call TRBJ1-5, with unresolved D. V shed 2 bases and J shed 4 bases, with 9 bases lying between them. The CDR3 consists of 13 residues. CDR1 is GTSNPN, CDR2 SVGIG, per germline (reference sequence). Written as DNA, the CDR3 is TGTGCCTGGAGTTACAGCGGTAATCAGCCCCAGCATTTT. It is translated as CAWSYSGNQPQHF.

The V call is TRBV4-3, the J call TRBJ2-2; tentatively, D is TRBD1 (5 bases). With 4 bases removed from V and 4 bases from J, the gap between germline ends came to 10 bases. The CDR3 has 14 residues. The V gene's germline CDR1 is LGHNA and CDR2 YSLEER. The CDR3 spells CASSLLGLTGELFF. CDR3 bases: TGCGCCAGCAGCCTCTTGGGGCTCACCGGGGAGCTGTTTTTT.

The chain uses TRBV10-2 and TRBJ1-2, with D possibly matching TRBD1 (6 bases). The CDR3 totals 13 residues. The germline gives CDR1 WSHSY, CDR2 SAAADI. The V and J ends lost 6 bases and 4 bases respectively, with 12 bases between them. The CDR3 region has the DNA TGCGCCAGCAGAGGTACAGGGAGCTATGGCTACACCTTC. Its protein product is CASRGTGSYGYTF.

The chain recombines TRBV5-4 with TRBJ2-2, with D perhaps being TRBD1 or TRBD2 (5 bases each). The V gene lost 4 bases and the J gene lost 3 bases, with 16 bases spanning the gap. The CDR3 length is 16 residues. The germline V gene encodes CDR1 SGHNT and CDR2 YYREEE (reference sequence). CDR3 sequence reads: CASSPKGRGDTGELFF. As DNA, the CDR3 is TGTGCCAGCAGCCCGAAGGGACGAGGGGACACCGGGGAGCTGTTTTTT.

The CDR3 sequence is CAISERQNYGYTF. DNA of the CDR3: TGTGCCATCAGTGAGAGACAGAACTATGGCTACACCTTC. The chain recombines TRBV10-3 with TRBJ1-2, with D possibly TRBD1 on 5 matching bases. V was trimmed by 2 bases and J by 2 bases, leaving 6 bases between them. Germline V gives CDR1 ENHRY, CDR2 SYGVKD. The CDR3 has 13 residues.

The CDR3 DNA is TGTGCCAGCAGCTTAGCGGGCGGGCTAGCAGGCACAGATACGCAGTATTTT. As protein: CASSLAGGLAGTDTQYF. The genes are TRBV7-9 and TRBJ2-3; D is perhaps TRBD2 (5 bases). The germline CDR1 and CDR2 sequences are SEHNR and FQNEAQ (reference sequence). This CDR3 has 17 amino acids. V lost 0 bases, J lost 1 base, and 14 bases lay in between.

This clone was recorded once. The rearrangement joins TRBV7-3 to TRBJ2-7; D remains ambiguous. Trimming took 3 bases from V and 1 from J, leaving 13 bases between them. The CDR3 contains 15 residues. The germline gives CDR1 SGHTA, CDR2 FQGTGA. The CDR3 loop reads CASSLDPSRSYEQYF. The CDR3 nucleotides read TGTGCCAGCAGCTTGGACCCATCCCGATCCTACGAGCAGTACTTC.

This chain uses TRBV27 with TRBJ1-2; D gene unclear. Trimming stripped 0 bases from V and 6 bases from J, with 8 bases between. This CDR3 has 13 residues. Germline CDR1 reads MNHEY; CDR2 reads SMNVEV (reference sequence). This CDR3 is CASSLSGRNGYTF. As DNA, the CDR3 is TGTGCCAGCAGTTTATCGGGAAGAAATGGCTACACCTTC.

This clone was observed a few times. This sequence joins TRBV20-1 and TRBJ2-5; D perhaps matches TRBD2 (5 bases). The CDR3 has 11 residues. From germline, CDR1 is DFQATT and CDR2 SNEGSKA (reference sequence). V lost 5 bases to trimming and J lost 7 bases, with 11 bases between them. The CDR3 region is CSAQPGMTQYF. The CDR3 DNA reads TGCAGTGCTCAACCCGGGATGACCCAGTACTTC.

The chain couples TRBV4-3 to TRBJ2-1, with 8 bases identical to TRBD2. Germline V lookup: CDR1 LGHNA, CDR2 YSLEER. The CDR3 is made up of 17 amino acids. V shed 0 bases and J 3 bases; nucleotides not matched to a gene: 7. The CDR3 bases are TGCGCCAGCAGCCAAGAGGGAACGGGGGGGTTCTACAATGAGCAGTTCTTC. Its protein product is CASSQEGTGGFYNEQFF.

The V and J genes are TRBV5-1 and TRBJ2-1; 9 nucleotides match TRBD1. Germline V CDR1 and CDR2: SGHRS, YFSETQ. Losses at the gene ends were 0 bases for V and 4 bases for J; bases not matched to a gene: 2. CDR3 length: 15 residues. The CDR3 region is CASSLGGQGYNEQFF. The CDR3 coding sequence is TGCGCCAGCAGCTTGGGAGGACAGGGGTACAATGAGCAGTTCTTC. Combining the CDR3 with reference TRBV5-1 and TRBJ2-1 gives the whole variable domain KAGVTQTPRYLIKTRGQQVTLSCSPISGHRSVSWYQQTPGQGLQFLFEYFSETQRNKGNFPGRFSGRQFSNSRSEMNVSTLELGDSALYLCASSLGGQGYNEQFFGPGTRLTVL.

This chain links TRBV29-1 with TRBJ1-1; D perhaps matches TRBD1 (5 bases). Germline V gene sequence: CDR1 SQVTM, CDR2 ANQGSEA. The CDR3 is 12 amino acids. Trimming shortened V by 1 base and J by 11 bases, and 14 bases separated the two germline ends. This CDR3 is CSVEGFWGDAFF. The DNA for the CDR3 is TGCAGCGTTGAAGGGTTTTGGGGGGACGCTTTCTTT.

The CDR3 nucleotides are TGTGCCAGCAGTGAACTCCCGGGCGTGGAAACCGGGGAGCTGTTTTTT. The encoded protein is CASSELPGVETGELFF. J is TRBJ2-2 and V is TRBV6-1, with no clear D. The CDR3 loop spans 16 amino acids. Germline values: CDR1 MNHNS, CDR2 SASEGT. V dropped 2 bases and J dropped 5 bases, with 15 bases sitting between them.

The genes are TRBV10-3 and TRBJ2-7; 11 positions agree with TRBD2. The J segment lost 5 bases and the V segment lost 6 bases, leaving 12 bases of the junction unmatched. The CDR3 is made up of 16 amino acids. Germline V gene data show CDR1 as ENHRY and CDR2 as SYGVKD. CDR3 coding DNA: TGTGCCATCAGCTCAGCTGTAGCGGGAGGGCCCCACGAGCAGTACTTC. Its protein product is CAISSAVAGGPHEQYF.